Presented here are 8 T cell receptor beta chains from one specimen sequenced in a study of molecular identifiers for immune sequencing clone quantification. Using its own MiXCR run on the PCR reads, TCRdb lists one record per CDR3 protein. The data contain 40,000 to 50,000 distinct CDR3 sequences, roughly 21% of them singletons. The sample consisted of naive CD8+ T cells from blood, with Jurkat cell RNA spiked in. As for subset: FACS-sorted CD8+CD4-CCR7+CD45RA+ naive T cells. Every receptor here comes from a human donor in good health. Some libraries in this study had Jurkat cell RNA spiked in.

This clonotype turned up a few times. Given a much more abundant clone one base away, this may be a read error. The chain has TRBV19 and TRBJ1-5; D call uncertain. This CDR3 comprises 16 residues. V was trimmed by 7 bases and J by 5 bases, leaving 21 bases between them. Germline V gene lookup returns CDR1 LNHDA and CDR2 SQIVND (reference sequence). The CDR3 region is CASTSLRGHPDQPQHF. As DNA, the CDR3 is TGTGCCAGTACCTCCCTCAGAGGTCATCCGGATCAGCCCCAGCATTTT.

This clonotype was recorded at least ten times. J is TRBJ2-7 and V is TRBV6-2 or TRBV6-3; D is ambiguous. CDR3 length: 13 amino acids. CDR1 MNHEY and CDR2 SVGEGT come from the germline V gene. V lost 6 bases and J 8 bases, leaving 17 bases between the germline ends. CDR3 DNA: TGTGCCAGCAGCCCACCCCCCTCCGATCAGCAGTACTTC. Its protein is CASSPPPSDQQYF.

This clonotype showed up many times. The rearrangement links TRBV5-4 to TRBJ1-1; no clear D. The CDR3 runs to 13 residues. With 4 bases removed from V and 6 bases from J, the gap between germline ends came to 13 bases. The V gene's germline CDR1 is SGHNT and CDR2 YYREEE (reference sequence). This CDR3 is CASSHRTASEAFF. CDR3 sequence (DNA): TGTGCCAGCAGCCATCGGACGGCGTCTGAAGCTTTCTTT.

V usage is TRBV29-1 and J usage is TRBJ1-1, with 7 bases identical to TRBD1. With 5 bases clipped from V and 1 base from J, the junction kept 4 bases outside the gene matches. CDR1 is SQVTM and CDR2 is ANQGSEA in the germline V gene. The CDR3 totals 13 residues. CDR3 in amino acids: CSVRQGANTEAFF. The DNA for the CDR3 is TGCAGCGTTCGACAGGGAGCGAACACTGAAGCTTTCTTT.

This clonotype was seen ten or more times. V usage is TRBV29-1 and J usage is TRBJ2-7; D is unresolved. This CDR3 has 12 residues. V was trimmed by 6 bases and J by 3 bases, leaving 12 bases between them. The V gene's germline CDR1 is SQVTM and CDR2 ANQGSEA. CDR3 bases: TGCAGCGTCCTGGCAGATATCTACGAGCAGTACTTC. This sequence encodes CSVLADIYEQYF.

This chain joins TRBV7-9 and TRBJ2-7; no clear D. V was pared by 1 base and J by 3 bases, with 4 bases between. Germline values: CDR1 SEHNR, CDR2 FQNEAQ (reference sequence). CDR3 size: 12 residues. The CDR3 here is CASSLENYEQYF. As DNA, the CDR3 is TGTGCCAGCAGCTTAGAGAACTACGAGCAGTACTTC.

The sample holds many counts of this clonotype. This CDR3 is CASSSTVNTEAFF. Written as DNA, the CDR3 is TGTGCCAGCAGCTCGACGGTGAACACTGAAGCTTTCTTT. This sequence joins TRBV7-9 and TRBJ1-1; no clear D gene. V was pared by 4 bases and J by 0 bases, with 6 bases between. Germline assignment: CDR1 SEHNR and CDR2 FQNEAQ (reference sequence). The CDR3 runs 13 residues.

This clonotype has at least ten counts. The chain joins TRBV5-1 to TRBJ1-1, with a tentative D call TRBD1 (5 bases). This CDR3 is built from 15 residues. Germline-derived CDR1 and CDR2 are SGHRS and YFSETQ. Between the trimmed V and J ends, which lost 4 bases and 7 bases, there was a span of 20 bases. CDR3 coding DNA: TGCGCCAGCAGCCAAACGGGACTCCGGGAGAATGAAGCTTTCTTT. This codes for CASSQTGLRENEAFF. The full variable domain, with the rest looked up from reference TRBV5-1 and TRBJ1-1, is KAGVTQTPRYLIKTRGQQVTLSCSPISGHRSVSWYQQTPGQGLQFLFEYFSETQRNKGNFPGRFSGRQFSNSRSEMNVSTLELGDSALYLCASSQTGLRENEAFFGQGTRLTVV.